A single sample is the source of the 20 T cell receptor beta chains below, sequenced in a study of T cell responses to AZD1222 COVID-19 vaccine. The assay was immunoSEQ multiplex PCR, and TCRdb's table has in-frame clones only and misses some. The sample shows roughly 160,000 clones, roughly 90% of them seen only once. The material was peripheral blood, obtained 28 days after the second AZD1222 dose. The receptors here all came from an adult who received the AZD1222 COVID-19 vaccine.

The gene calls are TRBV5-6 and TRBJ2-5, with unresolved D. This CDR3 is built from 14 residues. Trimming took 4 bases from V and 7 from J, leaving 17 bases between them. Germline V lookup: CDR1 SGHDT, CDR2 YYEEEE. The CDR3 DNA is TGTGCCAGCAGCGGGCAAATCGCGGAACGGACCCAGTACTTC. Translating gives CASSGQIAERTQYF. Full variable domain (missing parts from reference TRBV5-6 and TRBJ2-5): DAGVTQSPTHLIKTRGQQVTLRCSPKSGHDTVSWYQQALGQGPQFIFQYYEEEERQRGNFPDRFSGHQFPNYSSELNVNALLLGDSALYLCASSGQIAERTQYFGPGTRLLVL.

The chain carries TRBV18 and TRBJ2-6; possibly TRBD1 for D (6 bases). Germline V CDR1 and CDR2: KGHSH, LQKENI. There are 16 residues in the CDR3. Trimming cost V 2 bases and J 4 bases, with 12 bases left between them. The CDR3 DNA sequence: TGTGCCAGCTCACCAATAGCCGGACAGGGGGCCAACGTCCTGACTTTC. This gives the protein CASSPIAGQGANVLTF. Drawing the rest from reference TRBV18 and TRBJ2-6, the complete variable domain is NAGVMQNPRHLVRRRGQEARLRCSPMKGHSHVYWYRQLPEEGLKFMVYLQKENIIDESGMPKERFSAEFPKEGPSILRIQQVVRGDSAAYFCASSPIAGQGANVLTFGAGSRLTVL.

The chain is built from TRBV24-1 and TRBJ1-5; unclear D gene. The CDR3 is made up of 12 amino acids. Looked up from germline, CDR1 is KGHDR and CDR2 is SFDVKD. With 3 bases removed from V and 2 bases from J, the gap between germline ends came to 1 base. This CDR3 reads CATSDGNQPQHF. CDR3 nucleotide sequence: TGTGCCACCAGTGATGGCAATCAGCCCCAGCATTTT.

The V gene is TRBV19, the J gene TRBJ1-2, with D possibly matching TRBD1 (6 bases). Germline V CDR1 and CDR2: LNHDA, SQIVND (reference sequence). CDR3 size: 11 residues. V was cut by 8 bases and J by 8 bases, with 12 bases left in between. The CDR3 region is CASRGGRGYTF. In DNA, the CDR3 is TGTGCCAGTCGAGGGGGGCGAGGCTACACCTTC.

The rearrangement uses TRBV7-3 and TRBJ1-2, with 9 bases matching TRBD1. From germline, CDR1 is SGHTA and CDR2 FQGTGA. With V trimmed by 5 bases and J by 4 bases, 5 bases remained unmatched. This CDR3 has 14 residues. This chain's CDR3 is CASSPGQGRYGYTF. The DNA for the CDR3 is TGTGCCAGCAGCCCGGGACAGGGCCGCTATGGCTACACCTTC.

V is TRBV29-1 and J is TRBJ1-2; D is unresolved. This CDR3 spans 11 amino acids. The germline V and J ends were trimmed by 3 bases and 3 bases, with 5 bases remaining between them. CDR1 is SQVTM, CDR2 ANQGSEA, per germline. Here the CDR3 reads CSVDSYYGYTF. The DNA for the CDR3 is TGCAGCGTTGACAGCTACTATGGCTACACCTTC.

This clone was detected a few times. In the same sample, other DNA sequences code for this CDR3. The chain combines TRBV5-4 with TRBJ1-2; 10 positions match TRBD1. Germline CDR1 reads SGHNT; CDR2 reads YYREEE (reference sequence). The CDR3 is made up of 15 amino acids. The junction had 8 bases not matched to a gene; V was cut back by 4 bases and J by 5 bases. The CDR3 region has the DNA TGTGCCAGCAGCCCCGACAGGGGGCGCAGGTATGGCTACACCTTC. Encoded protein: CASSPDRGRRYGYTF.

V gene TRBV5-6 combines with J gene TRBJ2-2; the D is unclear. The V end was cut by 5 bases, the J end by 6 bases, with 17 bases between. The CDR3 length is 15 residues. Germline CDR1 reads SGHDT; CDR2 reads YYEEEE. CDR3 in DNA: TGTGCCAGCAGGCGTAAAGCACTGATCGCCGGGGAGCTGTTTTTT. Amino acids: CASRRKALIAGELFF.

This clone was detected a few times. The V and J genes are TRBV6-5 and TRBJ1-6; D gene uncertain. The CDR3 length is 13 residues. The germline CDR1 and CDR2 sequences are MNHEY and SVGAGI. Trimming took 2 bases from V and 9 from J, leaving 8 bases between them. CDR3: CASSYGRGSPLHF. In DNA form, the CDR3 reads TGTGCCAGCAGTTACGGTCGAGGTTCACCCCTCCACTTT.

The chain couples TRBV6-1 to TRBJ1-2, with 7 bases fitting TRBD1. CDR3 length: 15 amino acids. Germline CDR1 reads MNHNS; CDR2 reads SASEGT. After removal of 3 bases from V and 2 bases from J, the junction contained 6 bases not matched to a gene. As DNA, the CDR3 is TGTGCCAGCAGTGACCGACAGGGTTTAAACTATGGCTACACCTTC. It specifies CASSDRQGLNYGYTF.

The rearrangement joins TRBV6-1 to TRBJ1-6; perhaps TRBD1 as D (5 bases). V was clipped by 3 bases and J by 5 bases, with 14 bases between them. The V gene's germline CDR1 is MNHNS and CDR2 SASEGT. The CDR3 is made up of 16 amino acids. The CDR3 loop is CASSDQGEIDNSPLHF. The CDR3 DNA is TGTGCCAGCAGTGACCAGGGAGAAATCGATAATTCACCCCTCCACTTT.

The J gene is TRBJ1-1, the V gene TRBV7-3; D is possibly TRBD1 (5 bases). Germline V gene data show CDR1 as SGHTA and CDR2 as FQGTGA. Trimming left V 5 bases short and J 4 bases short, with 14 bases between. The CDR3 runs 14 residues. The CDR3 nucleotides read TGTGCCAGCAGCCCTCTGGGACGCGGCACTGAAGCTTTCTTT. It codes for CASSPLGRGTEAFF. Together with reference TRBV7-3 and TRBJ1-1, the CDR3 gives the full variable domain: GAGVSQTPSNKVTEKGKYVELRCDPISGHTALYWYRQSLGQGPEFLIYFQGTGAADDSGLPNDRFFAVRPEGSVSTLKIQRTERGDSAVYLCASSPLGRGTEAFFGQGTRLTVV.

The J gene is TRBJ1-1, the V gene TRBV19; D perhaps matches TRBD1 (6 bases). Germline assignment: CDR1 LNHDA and CDR2 SQIVND (reference sequence). Trimming removed 6 bases at V and 4 bases at J, with 15 bases between. The CDR3 totals 14 residues. The DNA of the CDR3 is TGTGCCAGTAGGGCGTTTACAGGGTCCACTGAAGCTTTCTTT. Its protein is CASRAFTGSTEAFF.

This sequence joins TRBV19 and TRBJ1-5; weak D call: TRBD1 (5 bases). CDR3 length: 14 residues. Germline V gene sequence: CDR1 LNHDA, CDR2 SQIVND (reference sequence). Deletions cut 4 bases from V and 1 base from J, with 8 bases between. The CDR3 region is CASSRGGSNQPQHF. The CDR3 bases are TGTGCCAGTAGTAGGGGGGGGAGCAATCAGCCCCAGCATTTT.

V and J are TRBV5-5 and TRBJ2-7; 7 positions match TRBD1. Germline CDR1 SGHKS, CDR2 YYEKEE (reference sequence). Trimming took 4 bases from V and 3 from J; bases not matched to a gene: 13. The CDR3 totals 16 residues. CDR3 residues: CASSGNPQGFLYEQYF. CDR3 DNA: TGTGCCAGCAGCGGCAACCCACAGGGGTTTCTCTACGAGCAGTACTTC.

V and J are TRBV12-5 and TRBJ1-5; weak D call: TRBD1 (5 bases). Germline V gives CDR1 LGHNT, CDR2 FRNRAP. V was clipped by 0 bases and J by 7 bases, with 13 bases between them. CDR3 length: 15 amino acids. In DNA form, the CDR3 reads TGTGCTAGTGGTTTGGTATTGGGGGGACTACAGCCCCAGCATTTT. It codes for CASGLVLGGLQPQHF.

This rearrangement joins TRBV14 to TRBJ2-1; D unclear. This CDR3 region has 14 residues. V was pared by 1 base and J by 0 bases, with 4 bases between. CDR1 SGHDN and CDR2 FVKESK come from the germline V gene. The CDR3 is CASSQASSYNEQFF. DNA of the CDR3: TGTGCCAGCAGCCAAGCGAGCTCCTACAATGAGCAGTTCTTC.

The V gene is TRBV7-2, the J gene TRBJ1-6; tentatively, D is TRBD1 (5 bases). Germline loops: CDR1 SGHTA, CDR2 FQGNSA. This CDR3 is 16 amino acids long. The V gene lost 1 base and the J gene lost 9 bases, with 16 bases spanning the gap. The CDR3 reads CASSLDRTGLPSPLHF. CDR3 in DNA: TGTGCCAGCAGCTTAGACCGGACGGGACTTCCTTCACCCCTCCACTTT.

This clone was picked up a small number of times. This chain joins TRBV6-2 or TRBV6-3 and TRBJ1-1, with D uncertain. Germline loops: CDR1 MNHEY, CDR2 SVGEGT. The V end lost 0 bases, the J end lost 8 bases, and 4 bases lay between the germline ends. The CDR3 has 11 residues. CDR3 sequence: CASSYSSEAFF. In DNA form, the CDR3 reads TGTGCCAGCAGTTACTCATCGGAAGCTTTCTTT.

The CDR3 loop is CASMQNSPLHF. CDR3 coding DNA: TGTGCCAGCATGCAAAATTCACCCCTCCACTTT. The chain combines TRBV7-2 with TRBJ1-6; no clear D gene. The V gene lost 7 bases and the J gene lost 7 bases, with 5 bases spanning the gap. This CDR3 has 11 residues. Germline loops: CDR1 SGHTA, CDR2 FQGNSA.